The 23 T cell receptor beta chains below come from one sample, sequenced in a study of blood T cell repertoires in COVID-19. The repertoire was sequenced with immunoSEQ multiplex PCR; TCRdb's copy has only in-frame clones and lacks some. Seen here are about 180,000 clones, around 88% observed once, and the top ten hold around 8.6%. Sequenced sample: PBMCs or T cells enriched from blood (not recorded which). All receptors come from a woman aged 25 to 39 who had recovered from COVID-19.

The V call is TRBV7-7, the J call TRBJ2-7; D may be TRBD2 (6 bases). V shed 3 bases and J shed 7 bases, with 25 bases lying between them. There are 17 residues in the CDR3. The germline V gene encodes CDR1 SSHAT and CDR2 FNYEAQ (reference sequence). CDR3 sequence (DNA): TGTGCCAGCAGCTTCGAAGAATCCGGGACTCGCCTAGGGGAGCAGTACTTC. It yields the protein CASSFEESGTRLGEQYF.

This clone was observed a handful of times. The CDR3 coding sequence is TGTGCCAGCAGCTCCCGTCTAGCCAAAAACATTCAGTACTTC. Its protein product is CASSSRLAKNIQYF. The rearrangement links TRBV11-2 to TRBJ2-4; no reliable D call. The CDR3 loop spans 14 amino acids. CDR1 is SGHAT, CDR2 FQNNGV, per germline. The V end lost 4 bases, the J end lost 0 bases, and 7 bases lay between the germline ends.

This sequence joins TRBV6-5 and TRBJ2-1; TRBD2 aligns across 10 bases. Losses at the gene ends were 2 bases for V and 7 bases for J; bases not matched to a gene: 5. Germline lookup yields CDR1 MNHEY and CDR2 SVGAGI. This CDR3 comprises 15 residues. The CDR3 region is CASSYTSGTENEQFF. The CDR3 DNA reads as TGTGCCAGCAGTTACACTAGCGGGACGGAAAATGAGCAGTTCTTC.

In the case of this clone: A junction boundary mismatches the germline segment, possibly from a read error. Written as DNA, the CDR3 is TGTGTCAGCAGCTCCGGGGGACTAGCGGGCTACGAGCAGTACTTC. Encoded protein: CVSSSGGLAGYEQYF. The chain recombines TRBV7-9 with TRBJ2-7; 12 bases map to TRBD2. Germline assignment: CDR1 SEHNR and CDR2 FQNEAQ (reference sequence). The CDR3 is 15 amino acids.

V is TRBV3-1 (or the pseudogene TRBV3-2) and J is TRBJ1-4; 9 nucleotides line up with TRBD1. This CDR3 has 16 residues. V dropped 2 bases and J dropped 8; count of bases not matched to a gene: 9. CDR1 LGHDT and CDR2 YNNKEL come from the germline V gene (reference sequence). The CDR3 DNA is TGTGCCAGCAGCCAACTAACAGGGGGCGCACGAGAAAAACTGTTTTTT. It is translated as CASSQLTGGAREKLFF.

The chain is built from TRBV19 and TRBJ1-1; 7 nucleotides match TRBD1. The CDR3 is made up of 15 amino acids. Germline V gene lookup returns CDR1 LNHDA and CDR2 SQIVND (reference sequence). J gave up 6 bases and V 1 base, and 8 bases lay outside the gene matches. In DNA form, the CDR3 reads TGTGCCAGTAGTATAGTTCAGGGGGATCTTGCTGAAGCTTTCTTT. Translating it yields CASSIVQGDLAEAFF.

This clone occurred once. The V gene is TRBV28, the J gene TRBJ2-7; 9 bases align to TRBD1. The trim removed 3 bases at V and 2 bases at J, leaving 5 bases unmatched. The CDR3 has 15 residues. Per the germline V gene, CDR1 is MDHEN and CDR2 is SYDVKM. Here the CDR3 DNA reads TGTGCCAGCAGTTTGCCATGGGACAGGGCCTACGAGCAGTACTTC. It specifies CASSLPWDRAYEQYF.

The chain couples TRBV15 to TRBJ2-7, with TRBD1 matching 8 bases. Germline CDR1 reads LNHNV; CDR2 reads YYDKDF (reference sequence). Germline trimming cut 1 base from V and 4 bases from J; bases unmatched to any gene: 3. The CDR3 is 14 residues long. For the CDR3, the DNA is TGTGCCACCAGCAGAGCCGACAGGGGATACGAGCAGTACTTC. It specifies CATSRADRGYEQYF.

This chain uses TRBV6-6 with TRBJ1-4, with D possibly being TRBD1 (5 bases). This CDR3 comprises 14 residues. Per germline, CDR1 MNHNY and CDR2 SVGAGI (reference sequence). Trimming cost V 0 bases and J 11 bases, with 13 bases left between them. CDR3 protein: CASSYSPGNAKLFF. CDR3 bases: TGTGCCAGCAGTTACTCGCCAGGGAATGCTAAACTGTTTTTT.

The CDR3 region is CASSLGPGVGEQYF. DNA for the CDR3: TGTGCCAGCAGCTTGGGGCCAGGGGTGGGTGAGCAGTACTTC. The rearrangement uses TRBV7-2 and TRBJ2-7; tentative D call: TRBD1 (6 bases). Trimming stripped 3 bases from V and 7 bases from J, with 16 bases between. This CDR3 is built from 14 residues. Germline CDR1 SGHTA, CDR2 FQGNSA.

The chain joins TRBV3-1 (or the pseudogene TRBV3-2) to TRBJ1-2; D uncertain. V was shortened by 3 bases and J by 4 bases, with 12 bases between the two germline ends. The V gene's germline CDR1 is LGHDT and CDR2 YNNKEL (reference sequence). This CDR3 region has 14 residues. The CDR3 sequence is CASSHSPGSYGYTF. CDR3 bases: TGTGCCAGCAGCCATTCTCCTGGCAGCTATGGCTACACCTTC.

This clone was picked up one time. V and J are TRBV6-5 and TRBJ2-7; D is possibly TRBD2 (6 bases). With 5 bases removed from V and 6 bases from J, the gap between germline ends came to 11 bases. The CDR3 covers 12 residues. Looked up from germline, CDR1 is MNHEY and CDR2 is SVGAGI. CDR3 DNA: TGTGCCAGCAGTCGAACCGGGGGCGAGCAGTACTTC. Translated, it gives CASSRTGGEQYF.

J is TRBJ2-7 and V is TRBV25-1; 8 nucleotides agree with TRBD1. CDR1 is MGHDK, CDR2 SYGVNS, per germline. This CDR3 is 13 amino acids long. The V and J ends lost 6 bases and 3 bases, in that order; junction bases with no gene match: 4. CDR3: CASSPTGGYEQYF. CDR3 in DNA: TGTGCCAGCAGCCCAACAGGGGGCTACGAGCAGTACTTC.

The V and J genes are TRBV7-9 and TRBJ2-7, with TRBD1 matching over 12 bases. Germline V gene sequence: CDR1 SEHNR, CDR2 FQNEAQ (reference sequence). After removal of 4 bases from V and 3 bases from J, the junction contained 4 bases not matched to a gene. The CDR3 spans 15 residues. CDR3: CASSSGQGALYEQYF. CDR3 DNA sequence: TGTGCCAGCAGCTCGGGACAGGGGGCCCTCTACGAGCAGTACTTC.

In DNA form, the CDR3 reads TGTGCCAGCACCCCCGACTCGACGAACAATGAGCAGTTCTTC. Encoded protein: CASTPDSTNNEQFF. The chain joins TRBV9 to TRBJ2-1; unclear D gene. Germline assignment: CDR1 SGDLS and CDR2 YYNGEE. Trimming stripped 6 bases from V and 5 bases from J, with 15 bases between. The CDR3 totals 14 residues.

The chain combines TRBV7-9 with TRBJ1-2; 9 bases fit TRBD1. CDR1 and CDR2 from the germline V gene are SEHNR and FQNEAQ (reference sequence). The CDR3 spans 16 residues. Germline trimming cut 5 bases from V and 0 bases from J; bases unmatched to any gene: 7. The CDR3 loop is CASSLSTGGTNYGYTF. In DNA form, the CDR3 reads TGTGCCAGCAGCCTATCTACAGGGGGCACTAACTATGGCTACACCTTC.

The gene calls are TRBV5-1 and TRBJ2-1, with a tentative D call TRBD1 (6 bases). The CDR3 runs to 15 residues. Looked up from germline, CDR1 is SGHRS and CDR2 is YFSETQ. Trimming cost V 1 base and J 6 bases, with 14 bases left between them. The CDR3 reads CASSLQQGWGNEQFF. The CDR3 DNA reads as TGCGCCAGCAGCTTGCAGCAGGGGTGGGGCAATGAGCAGTTCTTC.

The V and J genes are TRBV14 and TRBJ2-7; D gene unclear. V was pared by 3 bases and J by 1 base, with 10 bases between. The CDR3 consists of 14 residues. CDR1 and CDR2 from the germline V gene are SGHDN and FVKESK. CDR3 in DNA: TGTGCCAGCAGCCAGGTTGGGCTGTCCTACGAGCAGTACTTC. Translation: CASSQVGLSYEQYF.

The chain couples TRBV12-3 or TRBV12-4 to TRBJ1-2, with TRBD1 matching 8 bases. This CDR3 is 13 amino acids long. J lost 1 base, V lost 6 bases, and 1 base had no gene match. DNA of the CDR3: TGTGCCAGCAGACAGGGGGGTAACTATGGCTACACCTTC. It translates to CASRQGGNYGYTF.

The chain uses TRBV5-1 and TRBJ1-2; 9 bases match TRBD1. This CDR3 has 15 residues. J gave up 4 bases and V 0 bases, and 4 bases lay outside the gene matches. Germline-derived CDR1 and CDR2 are SGHRS and YFSETQ. The CDR3 DNA reads as TGCGCCAGCAGCTTGGAACAGGGGGCACGCTATGGCTACACCTTC. This translates into CASSLEQGARYGYTF.

The V and J genes are TRBV7-6 and TRBJ2-7; D may be TRBD2 (5 bases). Germline V lookup: CDR1 SGHVS, CDR2 FNYEAQ. Deletions cut 1 base from V and 6 bases from J, with 10 bases between. CDR3 length: 13 residues. CDR3 DNA: TGTGCCAGCAGCTTAGGTCTAGGGAGCGAGCAGTACTTC. Translated: CASSLGLGSEQYF.

The chain recombines TRBV12-2 with TRBJ1-4; the table's D call of TRBD1 was not tested on the DNA. TRBV12-2 has pseudogene status. CDR3 length: 16 residues. In nucleotides, the CDR3 is TGTGCAAGTCCCGGCCAGGGGACAACAACTAATGAAAAACTGTTTTTT. Amino acids: CASPGQGTTTNEKLFF.

The V call is TRBV5-1, the J call TRBJ2-7, with D maybe TRBD1 (5 bases). Germline CDR1 is SGHRS and CDR2 is YFSETQ. The CDR3 totals 14 residues. V gave up 0 bases and J gave up 1 base, with 8 bases separating them. Here the CDR3 reads CASSLGQYSYEQYF. CDR3 nucleotides: TGCGCCAGCAGCTTGGGACAGTATTCCTACGAGCAGTACTTC.